These 15 T cell receptor beta chains came from one sample sequenced in a study of long-term antiretroviral therapy in people with HIV. Run at survey level, the immunoSEQ assay was version v3.0. Sequenced by immunoSEQ multiplex PCR; TCRdb stores in-frame clones only, minus some. The data contain over 25,000 clones, 70% to 90% of them singletons. Source: unsorted PBMCs, taken 1.1 years after starting antiretroviral therapy. The receptor set was obtained from a young man with HIV.

This clone was observed a handful of times. The gene calls are TRBV12-5 and TRBJ2-2; D is unresolved. This CDR3 spans 11 amino acids. Trimming left V 6 bases short and J 4 bases short, with 3 bases between. The germline V gene encodes CDR1 LGHNT and CDR2 FRNRAP. This CDR3 reads CASGFTGELFF. The CDR3 DNA reads as TGTGCTAGTGGGTTCACCGGGGAGCTGTTTTTT.

The J gene is TRBJ2-7, the V gene TRBV7-9; D may be TRBD1 (5 bases). Germline CDR1 is SEHNR and CDR2 is FQNEAQ (reference sequence). V lost 5 bases and J lost 0, with 14 bases in between. The CDR3 totals 15 residues. The CDR3 here is CASSPRAAVSYEQYF. The CDR3, as DNA: TGTGCCAGCAGCCCCAGGGCAGCCGTCTCCTACGAGCAGTACTTC.

The chain recombines TRBV30 with TRBJ1-6, with D unclear. V was clipped by 4 bases and J by 9 bases, with 10 bases between them. From germline, CDR1 is GTSNPN and CDR2 SVGIG (reference sequence). This CDR3 has 12 amino acids. CDR3: CAWKSSRSPLHF. Written as DNA, the CDR3 is TGTGCCTGGAAATCTAGTCGTTCACCCCTCCACTTT.

The chain links TRBV13 to TRBJ2-1; TRBD2 matches at 8 bases. Unmatched junction bases numbered 8, after V lost 3 bases and J lost 4 bases. Germline V gene data show CDR1 as PRHDT and CDR2 as FYEKMQ (reference sequence). CDR3 length equals 16 residues. The CDR3 here is CASSFRGGQGYNEQFF. As DNA, the CDR3 is TGTGCCAGCAGCTTTCGGGGGGGCCAGGGTTACAATGAGCAGTTCTTC.

The chain uses TRBV5-6 and TRBJ2-5; 7 nucleotides line up with TRBD2. CDR1 is SGHDT and CDR2 is YYEEEE in the germline V gene. This CDR3 has 13 amino acids. V shed 4 bases and J 4 bases; nucleotides not matched to a gene: 4. The CDR3 DNA reads as TGTGCCAGCAGCCCACCGGGGGGAGAGACCCAGTACTTC. As protein: CASSPPGGETQYF.

The V call is TRBV7-2, the J call TRBJ2-2, with a tentative D call TRBD1 (6 bases). CDR1 is SGHTA and CDR2 is FQGNSA in the germline V gene. V was shortened by 5 bases and J by 7 bases, with 17 bases between the two germline ends. This CDR3 has 15 residues. The CDR3 coding sequence is TGTGCCAGCAGCCCCACACCCGGGACAATCGGGGAGCTGTTTTTT. As protein: CASSPTPGTIGELFF. Using reference TRBV7-2 and TRBJ2-2 for the parts outside the CDR3, the full variable domain is GAGVSQSPSNKVTEKGKDVELRCDPISGHTALYWYRQSLGQGLEFLIYFQGNSAPDKSGLPSDRFSAERTGGSVSTLTIQRTQQEDSAVYLCASSPTPGTIGELFFGEGSRLTVL.

The gene calls are TRBV9 and TRBJ1-2; D remains ambiguous. The CDR3 runs 14 residues. CDR1 and CDR2 (germline): SGDLS, YYNGEE. Trimming left V 5 bases short and J 7 bases short, with 18 bases between. CDR3 DNA: TGTGCCAGCAGTGGAAGGCAGGAGAGTTTTGGCTACACCTTC. Translation: CASSGRQESFGYTF.

This clone was observed once. The genes are TRBV6-6 and TRBJ2-2; D may be TRBD1 (5 bases). The V and J ends lost 6 bases and 3 bases respectively, with 8 bases between them. Germline values: CDR1 MNHNY, CDR2 SVGAGI (reference sequence). The CDR3 contains 13 residues. The CDR3 sequence: CASRTQDTGELFF. In nucleotides, the CDR3 is TGTGCCAGCAGAACACAGGACACCGGGGAGCTGTTTTTT.

The chain links TRBV7-8 to TRBJ2-2; D gene unclear. Germline CDR1 reads SGHVS; CDR2 reads FQNEAQ. The CDR3 is made up of 16 amino acids. Trimming pared 6 bases from V and 3 bases from J, leaving 17 bases between. The CDR3 sequence is CASRKSTYLYTGELFF. The CDR3 nucleotides are TGTGCCAGCAGGAAAAGTACCTACTTGTACACCGGGGAGCTGTTTTTT.

The V gene is TRBV9, the J gene TRBJ2-1; TRBD2 matches at 9 bases. Germline V gene sequence: CDR1 SGDLS, CDR2 YYNGEE. The CDR3 extends over 15 amino acids. V shed 3 bases and J 5 bases; nucleotides not matched to a gene: 6. CDR3 loop: CASSAGTSWDNEQFF. DNA of the CDR3: TGTGCCAGCAGCGCCGGGACTAGCTGGGACAATGAGCAGTTCTTC.

This chain joins TRBV19 and TRBJ1-2, with TRBD1 matching 9 bases. The V segment lost 4 bases and the J segment 3 bases; nucleotides outside the gene matches: 0. This CDR3 region has 13 residues. Germline V gene sequence: CDR1 LNHDA, CDR2 SQIVND (reference sequence). This chain's CDR3 is CASSRQGDYGYTF. The CDR3 DNA is TGTGCCAGTAGTAGACAGGGGGACTATGGCTACACCTTC.

This clone was seen a few times. The rearrangement links TRBV10-3 to TRBJ2-1; the D is unclear. The CDR3 is 13 residues long. From germline, CDR1 is ENHRY and CDR2 SYGVKD. Trimming removed 3 bases at V and 4 bases at J, with 7 bases between. In DNA form, the CDR3 reads TGTGCCATCAGTGATGTGGGGTACAATGAGCAGTTCTTC. The encoded protein is CAISDVGYNEQFF.

The V and J genes are TRBV15 and TRBJ2-4, with TRBD2 matching 14 bases. CDR1 LNHNV and CDR2 YYDKDF come from the germline V gene (reference sequence). J lost 7 bases, V lost 3 bases, and 8 bases had no gene match. This CDR3 comprises 17 residues. DNA for the CDR3: TGTGCCACCAGCAGTGGGGGACTAGCGGGGGCCGGGAACATTCAGTACTTC. It yields the protein CATSSGGLAGAGNIQYF.

The CDR3 is CASSLDRAQETQYF. CDR3 coding DNA: TGTGCCAGCAGCTTAGACAGGGCCCAAGAGACCCAGTACTTC. The chain links TRBV7-2 to TRBJ2-5; a possible D gene is TRBD1 (6 bases). The CDR3 totals 14 residues. V gave up 1 base and J gave up 1 base, with 7 bases separating them. Germline lookup yields CDR1 SGHTA and CDR2 FQGNSA.

The V call is TRBV19, the J call TRBJ2-7, with TRBD1 as a possible D gene (5 bases). The germline V gene encodes CDR1 LNHDA and CDR2 SQIVND (reference sequence). V was trimmed by 5 bases and J by 3 bases, leaving 26 bases between them. The CDR3 is made up of 18 amino acids. The CDR3 coding sequence is TGTGCCAGTAGTCCACGGTCCCCCCCAGGGAAGGCTAACTACGAGCAGTACTTC. It encodes CASSPRSPPGKANYEQYF.